This is a list of T cell receptor beta chains from one sample in a study of CD8+ T cells in alopecia areata. TCRdb's table, derived via immunoSEQ multiplex PCR, lists solely in-frame clones and lacks some. The table has more than 150,000 clones, around 60% seen once. The sequencing used CD8+ T cells sorted from blood, collected at week 24, from a patient treated with tofacitinib. These receptors originate from a human donor with alopecia areata. CDR3s include the opening cysteine and the closing phenylalanine or tryptophan. D genes are given only for firm matches. Not all rows give a size; the values are once, few, many and, for expanded clones, a class.

v_gene	d_gene	abundance	j_gene	CDR3aa	CDR3nt
TRBV5-6	TRBD1	-	TRBJ1-2	CASSRGQTNYGYTF	TGTGCCAGCAGCCGGGGACAGACAAACTATGGCTACACCTTC
TRBV5-6	-	few	TRBJ2-7	CASSGGPNHYEQYF	TGTGCCAGCAGCGGCGGGCCCAACCATTACGAGCAGTACTTC
TRBV11-2	-	-	TRBJ1-1	CASSTMNTEAFF	TGTGCCAGCAGCACGATGAACACTGAAGCTTTCTTT
TRBV27	-	-	TRBJ2-1	CASSLSGNLRNEQFF	TGTGCCAGCAGTTTATCGGGGAACCTACGCAATGAGCAGTTCTTC
TRBV5-6	-	-	TRBJ1-3	CASSLASTGSTIYF	TGTGCCAGCAGCTTAGCCTCAACAGGGAGCACCATATATTTT
TRBV4-2	-	-	TRBJ2-7	CASSQESSQATAYEQYF	TGTGCCAGCAGCCAAGAGTCTTCACAGGCTACCGCCTACGAGCAGTACTTC
TRBV20-1	-	-	TRBJ2-1	CSAGLGSEQFF	TGCAGTGCAGGGTTGGGTTCGGAGCAGTTCTTC
TRBV30	-	-	TRBJ1-1	CAWNLGDLMTDTEAFF	TGTGCCTGGAACTTGGGGGATTTAATGACGGACACTGAAGCTTTCTTT
TRBV2	-	-	TRBJ1-1	CARYTGRAVGTEAFF	TGTGCCAGGTACACGGGAAGGGCGGTAGGGACTGAAGCTTTCTTT
TRBV6-1	-	few	TRBJ1-1	CASSSTGSGEAFF	TGTGCCAGCAGCTCCACAGGGTCCGGTGAAGCTTTCTTT
TRBV2	-	-	TRBJ2-7	CASLPGGEDEQYF	TGTGCCAGCCTCCCCGGGGGTGAGGACGAGCAGTACTTC
TRBV4-1	TRBD1	-	TRBJ2-3	CASSTGGADTQYF	TGCGCCAGCAGCACAGGGGGCGCAGATACGCAGTATTTT
TRBV7-6	TRBD2	-	TRBJ2-3	CASSFGSGGDTQYF	TGTGCCAGCAGTTTTGGTAGCGGGGGGGATACGCAGTATTTT
TRBV27	TRBD1	-	TRBJ2-1	CASSYRQGREQFF	TGTGCCAGCAGTTATCGACAGGGGCGTGAGCAGTTCTTC
TRBV29-1	TRBD1	-	TRBJ1-2	CSVSQGGNYGYTF	TGCAGCGTTTCCCAGGGGGGGAACTATGGCTACACCTTC
TRBV7-8	-	-	TRBJ2-2	CASSLGGAGELFF	TGTGCCAGCAGCTTAGGGGGAGCCGGGGAGCTGTTTTTT
TRBV7-6	-	-	TRBJ2-7	CASSLWYNYEQYF	TGTGCCAGCAGCCTGTGGTACAACTACGAGCAGTACTTC
TRBV29-1	-	few	TRBJ2-7	CSVEEIREGAYEQYF	TGCAGCGTTGAAGAAATCCGCGAGGGCGCCTACGAGCAGTACTTC
TRBV9	-	-	TRBJ2-1	CASSEWLEDEQFF	TGTGCCAGCAGCGAGTGGCTCGAGGATGAGCAGTTCTTC
TRBV9	-	few	TRBJ1-3	CASSVDGSNSGNTIYF	TGTGCCAGCAGCGTAGATGGCTCTAACTCTGGAAACACCATATATTTT
TRBV13	-	once	TRBJ1-1	CASSSGLGNTEAFF	TGTGCCAGCAGCTCGGGTCTAGGGAACACTGAAGCTTTCTTT
TRBV4-1	-	-	TRBJ1-1	CASSLVAPNTEAFF	TGCGCCAGCAGCCTGGTGGCTCCGAACACTGAAGCTTTCTTT
TRBV29-1	TRBD2	-	TRBJ2-7	CSVGSPGLAGPLGEQYF	TGCAGCGTTGGGTCCCCGGGACTAGCGGGACCGTTGGGGGAGCAGTACTTC
TRBV2	-	few	TRBJ1-2	CASMGGNYGYTF	TGTGCCAGCATGGGGGGAAACTATGGCTACACCTTC
TRBV14	-	-	TRBJ1-2	CASSPRGQNYGYTF	TGTGCCAGCAGCCCTAGAGGACAGAACTATGGCTACACCTTC
TRBV5-4	TRBD1	-	TRBJ2-1	CASRQGGEQFF	TGTGCCAGCAGACAGGGGGGTGAGCAGTTCTTC
TRBV7-2	TRBD2	-	TRBJ2-7	CASSLGSGGNYEQYF	TGTGCCAGCAGCTTAGGTAGCGGGGGGAACTACGAGCAGTACTTC
TRBV27	-	-	TRBJ2-5	CASSLDGVSQYF	TGTGCCAGCAGTTTAGACGGGGTGTCCCAGTACTTC
TRBV19	-	-	TRBJ2-3	CASSIRGTGFTDTQYF	TGTGCCAGTAGTATTCGAGGGACGGGTTTCACAGATACGCAGTATTTT
TRBV11-2	-	few	TRBJ2-7	CASSLGRSLLYEQYF	TGTGCCAGCAGCTTAGGCCGATCATTACTTTACGAGCAGTACTTC
TRBV11-2	-	few	TRBJ2-7	CASSSEWGSTYEQYF	TGTGCCAGCAGCTCCGAGTGGGGCAGCACCTACGAGCAGTACTTC
TRBV7-8	-	-	TRBJ1-1	CASSLAGRAAEAFF	TGTGCCAGCAGCTTAGCAGGGAGGGCCGCTGAAGCTTTCTTT
TRBV6-5	TRBD2	-	TRBJ2-1	CASMTSGGGQFF	TGTGCCAGCATGACTAGCGGGGGTGGGCAGTTCTTC
TRBV7-8	-	-	TRBJ1-2	CASSLSQGLHYGYTF	TGTGCCAGCAGCTTATCCCAGGGTTTACACTATGGCTACACCTTC
TRBV2	-	few	TRBJ2-3	CASSPGDTQYF	TGTGCCAGCAGTCCAGGAGATACGCAGTATTTT
TRBV29-1	TRBD1	few	TRBJ1-2	CSVDTGTGAYGYGYTF	TGCAGCGTTGATACCGGGACAGGGGCCTACGGCTATGGCTACACCTTC
TRBV30	-	-	TRBJ2-2	CAVGTLTGELFF	TGTGCCGTGGGGACACTCACCGGGGAGCTGTTTTTT
TRBV4-1	-	-	TRBJ1-5	CASSQGLRNRVNQPQHF	TGCGCCAGCAGCCAAGGTTTAAGGAACAGGGTGAATCAGCCCCAGCATTTT